Sequencing of this T cell receptor (beta chain) was carried out in a study of blood T cell repertoires in COVID-19. The wider study: There were acute and convalescent COVID-19 samples, and they came from the United States, Italy and Spain. The cDNA or gDNA used as material had been derived from T cells, B-cell-depleted T cells, or PBMCs.

In the source study's methods: Reference gene primers were amplified, and this amplification served to estimate nucleated cell counts. Repertoires were generated with immunoSEQ multiplex PCR, while TCRdb's copy carries only in-frame clones and drops some. V, J and clone size reflect that table, while D and trimming were determined from the DNA. Of 90,000 to 100,000 clones in the sample, 87% were seen once. CDR3 size: 14 residues. V lost 2 bases to trimming and J lost 6 bases, with 12 bases between them. Germline CDR1 is MNHEY and CDR2 is SMNVEV (reference sequence). The chain links TRBV27 to TRBJ2-3, with D uncertain. The clonotype originates from a man in his 70s with acute or convalescent COVID-19. The sequenced sample consisted of peripheral blood. CDR3 region: CASSLRQVLDTQYF. The CDR3 nucleotides read TGTGCCAGCAGTTTACGGCAGGTTCTTGATACGCAGTATTTT.